This is a list of T cell receptor beta chains from one sample in a study of blood T cell repertoires in COVID-19. Assay: immunoSEQ multiplex PCR; the TCRdb copy retains only in-frame clones and omits some. The sample has about 350,000 clones; roughly 89% are singletons. The sequenced material came from peripheral blood. These receptors were obtained from a man aged 30 to 45 with COVID-19, enrolled during active disease. Both conserved end residues are part of each CDR3. Each record gives: J gene, V gene, clone size, D gene, CDR3 DNA, CDR3 protein. D genes are given only for firm matches. Only part of the rows carry a size: once, few, many, or a class if the clone is expanded.

TRBJ1-2 TRBV9 - - TGTGCCAGCAGCGGGGACCCCGGGGGGGCTCTCTCGGGTGGCTACACCTTC CASSGDPGGALSGGYTF
TRBJ2-1 TRBV11-2 - - TGTGCCAGCAGCTTGGATACAGGGAGTTCCTACAATGAGCAGTTCTTC CASSLDTGSSYNEQFF
TRBJ1-5 TRBV6-5 - - TGTGCCAGCAGCCCGAGCAGGGGCAATCAGCCCCAGCATTTT CASSPSRGNQPQHF
TRBJ2-1 TRBV11-1 - - TGTGCCAGCAGCTTACAGGGCTCCTACAATGAGCAGTTCTTC CASSLQGSYNEQFF
TRBJ2-2 TRBV9 once TRBD1 TGTGCCAGCAGCGCCCTAGGGGGCCCGGGCACCGGGGAGCTGTTTTTT CASSALGGPGTGELFF
TRBJ2-3 TRBV5-1 - - TGCGCCAGCAGCTTGGCGGGAGCAGATACGCAGTATTTT CASSLAGADTQYF
TRBJ2-7 TRBV27 - TRBD2 TGTGCCAGCAGTTCCCCCCGGGGGCGGGAGGGCCGGTACGAGCAGTACTTC CASSSPRGREGRYEQYF
TRBJ1-2 TRBV11-2 - - TGTGCCAGCAGCTTAGGGACAAACTATGGCTACACCTTC CASSLGTNYGYTF
TRBJ1-6 TRBV20-1 - TRBD1 TGCAGTGCTAGTTTAGGGGGCGAAAATTCACCCCTCCACTTT CSASLGGENSPLHF
TRBJ2-7 TRBV28 - TRBD1 TGTGCCAGCATCACGGACAGGGGGCCCTACGAGCAGTACTTC CASITDRGPYEQYF
TRBJ2-5 TRBV18 - - TGTGCCAGCTCACCACCCCCCAGGAAGGAGACCCAGTACTTC CASSPPPRKETQYF
TRBJ2-1 TRBV27 - TRBD2 TGTGCCAGCAGTTCGGGACTAGCGAATGAGCAGTTCTTC CASSSGLANEQFF
TRBJ2-2 TRBV5-1 - - TGCGCCAGCAGCTTGGTCGTCACCGGGGAGCTGTTTTTT CASSLVVTGELFF
TRBJ1-2 TRBV3-1/TRBV3-2 once TRBD1 TGTGCCAGCAGCCACGACAGGGACTATGGCTACACCTTC CASSHDRDYGYTF
TRBJ2-3 TRBV7-9 once - TGTGCCAGCAGCTTAGGAAGGGGGAACACAGATACGCAGTATTTT CASSLGRGNTDTQYF
TRBJ1-3 TRBV28 - - TGTGCCAGCAGTTTACAGGCCGGTCGGAACACCATATATTTT CASSLQAGRNTIYF
TRBJ2-7 TRBV7-3 - TRBD1 TGTGCCAGCAGCTTATATGACAGGGGGATTGGCTACGAGCAGTACTTC CASSLYDRGIGYEQYF
TRBJ2-3 TRBV30 few - TGTGCCTGGAGTGTTTGCCCGGGCACAGATACGCAGTATTTT CAWSVCPGTDTQYF